The present entry profiles one T cell receptor (beta chain) with its context. In germline, CDR1 is MNHNS, CDR2 SASEGT. CDR3 length: 14 residues. V was trimmed by 1 base and J by 6 bases, leaving 13 bases between them. This specimen comes from a study of T cell changes during pregnancy in multiple sclerosis. Profiled with immunoSEQ multiplex PCR; TCRdb holds only in-frame clones, not every one. The sample shows about 31,000 clones, 90% of them seen only once. The clonotype was recovered from a female donor with multiple sclerosis, enrolled in a pregnancy study. The source was CD8+ T cells from peripheral blood mononuclear cells, collected in the second trimester of pregnancy. This chain joins TRBV6-1 and TRBJ2-7, with TRBD1 as a possible D gene (5 bases). The CDR3 nucleotides are TGTGCCAGCAGTGAAGTTCAGGGTATGGGCGAGCAGTACTTC. This codes for CASSEVQGMGEQYF.